This TCR beta chain was recovered during a study of blood T cell repertoires in COVID-19. As for the study in general: Spain, Italy and the United States supplied samples that represented acute and convalescent COVID-19. PBMCs, B-cell-depleted T cells, or T cells provided the cDNA or gDNA that made up the material.

Authors' analysis steps: Counts of nucleated cells, estimated from reference gene primer amplification, were obtained. The method was immunoSEQ multiplex PCR; TCRdb's version includes in-frame clones alone and lacks a portion of them. V and J calls and clone size are given by that table; D and trimming were obtained from the DNA. This table has about 140,000 clones, almost 85% appearing once. Study members were between roughly 18 and 100 years old and lived in some 26 US regions. The CDR3 is made up of 15 amino acids. V lost 5 bases to trimming and J lost 7 bases, with 15 bases between them. CDR1 is MGHRA, CDR2 YSYEKL, per germline.

The sequenced sample was PBMCs or T cells enriched from blood (not recorded which). This receptor was taken from a man aged 35 to 55 with acute COVID-19. The chain employs TRBV4-1 and TRBJ1-6; D is possibly TRBD1 (6 bases). The CDR3 protein is CASSGWTDPNSPLHF. CDR3 nucleotide sequence: TGCGCCAGCAGCGGCTGGACAGATCCAAATTCACCCCTCCACTTT.